A single sample is the source of the 30 T cell receptor beta chains below, sequenced in a study of identical twins (TCRdb year 2016). Library creation used 5' RACE. Sequencer: Illumina HiSeq 2000. TCRdb reran the public reads through fastp at Q25 and MiXCR, keeping productive beta chains. Records with the same CDR3 protein are collapsed into one entry carrying the most frequent genes and DNA. This sample is represented by some 250,000 distinct CDR3 sequences; about 12% of them were singletons. The ten largest clones add up to around 4% of the sample. This sample was also put to use in a study of yellow fever vaccine responses in identical twins.

Sequences were obtained from memory (CD45RO+) T cells sorted from blood. Taken with the paper, the label for cell subset or site translates to: CD45RO+ enriched T cells. Receptors originate from a woman in her late teens or twenties in good health.

The rearrangement links TRBV28 to TRBJ2-5, with D maybe TRBD2 (6 bases). Germline V gene data show CDR1 as MDHEN and CDR2 as SYDVKM. The CDR3 has 17 amino acids. Trimming took 4 bases from V and 5 from J, leaving 23 bases between them. CDR3 in DNA: TGTGCCAGCAGTTCACTCATAGACCCGGGAGATATGGAGACCCAGTACTTC. Translated: CASSSLIDPGDMETQYF. The complete variable domain, with remaining parts taken from reference TRBV28 and TRBJ2-5, reads DVKVTQSSRYLVKRTGEKVFLECVQDMDHENMFWYRQDPGLGLRLIYFSYDVKMKEKGDIPEGYSVSREKKERFSLILESASTNQTSMYLCASSSLIDPGDMETQYFGPGTRLLVL.

This clonotype was seen a few times. The V and J genes are TRBV15 and TRBJ2-3, with 7 bases identical to TRBD1. This CDR3 is 16 amino acids long. Germline V gene data show CDR1 as LNHNV and CDR2 as YYDKDF (reference sequence). V lost 1 base, J lost 3 bases, and 7 bases stayed unmatched. The CDR3 reads CATSRGSKGATDTQYF. The CDR3 DNA reads as TGTGCCACCAGCAGAGGCTCCAAGGGGGCTACAGATACGCAGTATTTT.

V usage is TRBV20-1 and J usage is TRBJ1-4; 7 nucleotides line up with TRBD1. V shed 3 bases, J shed 7 bases, and the junction held 8 bases outside the gene matches. In germline, CDR1 is DFQATT, CDR2 SNEGSKA (reference sequence). The CDR3 length is 14 residues. CDR3 nucleotides: TGCAGTGCTAGCAGACAGGGAGGTGGTGAAAAACTGTTTTTT. This gives the protein CSASRQGGGEKLFF.

This clonotype was recorded at least ten times. The chain carries TRBV2 and TRBJ2-2; 9 nucleotides line up with TRBD2. The V segment lost 5 bases and the J segment 7 bases; nucleotides outside the gene matches: 5. The germline CDR1 and CDR2 sequences are SNHLY and FYNNEI. This CDR3 contains 14 residues. CDR3 nucleotides: TGTGCCAGCAGTCTAAGCGGGGGGAACGGGGAGCTGTTTTTT. It specifies CASSLSGGNGELFF. Complete variable domain (other parts from reference TRBV2 and TRBJ2-2): EPEVTQTPSHQVTQMGQEVILRCVPISNHLYFYWYRQILGQKVEFLVSFYNNEISEKSEIFDDQFSVERPDGSNFTLKIRSTKLEDSAMYFCASSLSGGNGELFFGEGSRLTVL.

This clonotype was seen a few times. CDR3 sequence: CASSLESGPRGNIQYF. The CDR3 nucleotides read TGCGCCAGCAGCTTGGAGAGCGGTCCAAGGGGGAACATTCAGTACTTC. The J gene is TRBJ2-4, the V gene TRBV5-1, with D tentatively TRBD1 (6 bases). V lost 0 bases and J lost 7, with 17 bases in between. Germline V lookup: CDR1 SGHRS, CDR2 YFSETQ. This CDR3 contains 16 residues. The full variable domain, completed using reference TRBV5-1 and TRBJ2-4, is KAGVTQTPRYLIKTRGQQVTLSCSPISGHRSVSWYQQTPGQGLQFLFEYFSETQRNKGNFPGRFSGRQFSNSRSEMNVSTLELGDSALYLCASSLESGPRGNIQYFGAGTRLSVL.

This clonotype was recorded a few times. This chain connects TRBV27 to TRBJ2-2, with 12 bases identical to TRBD2. The CDR3 consists of 15 residues. Trimming removed 6 bases from V and 6 bases from J; junction bases left unmatched: 5. Germline CDR1 and CDR2: MNHEY and SMNVEV (reference sequence). This chain's CDR3 is CASSPSGRGAGELFF. CDR3 in DNA: TGTGCCAGCAGCCCTAGCGGGAGGGGCGCCGGGGAGCTGTTTTTT.

The sample holds many counts of this clonotype. The chain recombines TRBV7-9 with TRBJ2-1, with 8 nucleotides matching TRBD1. The CDR3 is 14 residues long. CDR1 and CDR2 (germline): SEHNR, FQNEAQ (reference sequence). The trim removed 4 bases at V and 3 bases at J, leaving 2 bases unmatched. The CDR3 nucleotides are TGTGCCAGCAGCTCAGGGACAGGCTACAATGAGCAGTTCTTC. This gives the protein CASSSGTGYNEQFF.

This sequence joins TRBV20-1 and TRBJ2-1; D may be TRBD1 (5 bases). The V and J ends lost 3 bases and 5 bases respectively, with 14 bases between them. Germline values: CDR1 DFQATT, CDR2 SNEGSKA (reference sequence). The CDR3 consists of 14 residues. CDR3 region: CSARGLGPHNEQFF. The CDR3 DNA follows: TGCAGTGCTAGGGGGCTCGGGCCCCACAATGAGCAGTTCTTC.

The chain employs TRBV11-2 and TRBJ2-1; 8 bases agree with TRBD1. The trim removed 2 bases at V and 7 bases at J, leaving 10 bases unmatched. This CDR3 spans 16 amino acids. Germline lookup yields CDR1 SGHAT and CDR2 FQNNGV. The DNA of the CDR3 is TGTGCCAGCAGCTTAAATTCAGGGGGCCGGGGGAATGAGCAGTTCTTC. Its translation is CASSLNSGGRGNEQFF.

This clonotype has more than one count but fewer than ten. The CDR3 bases are TGTGCCACCAGTGATGGGAGGGGTTCAGGATGGAGGAACACCGGGGAGCTGTTTTTT. This sequence encodes CATSDGRGSGWRNTGELFF. The chain joins TRBV24-1 to TRBJ2-2, with 7 bases matching TRBD2. Germline CDR1 and CDR2: KGHDR and SFDVKD. The CDR3 runs 19 residues. V lost 3 bases to trimming and J lost 1 base; unmatched junction nucleotides: 13.

In its sample, this clonotype was seen a few times. The chain combines TRBV18 with TRBJ2-5, with 15 bases fitting TRBD2. Unmatched junction bases numbered 6, after V lost 3 bases and J lost 4 bases. CDR3 length equals 17 residues. Germline-derived CDR1 and CDR2 are KGHSH and LQKENI. CDR3 bases: TGTGCCAGCTCACCCGCGCCGGGACTAGCGGGAGGAGAGACCCAGTACTTC. Amino acids: CASSPAPGLAGGETQYF.

Only a few counts were recorded for this clonotype. This sequence joins TRBV20-1 and TRBJ2-1, with 8 bases aligning to TRBD2. Per germline, CDR1 DFQATT and CDR2 SNEGSKA (reference sequence). V lost 3 bases, J lost 5 bases, and 6 bases stayed unmatched. The CDR3 has 14 residues. CDR3 bases: TGCAGTGCTAGTTCGGGGGGGGCCAACAATGAGCAGTTCTTC. Translation gives CSASSGGANNEQFF.

This clonotype was seen a handful of times. The chain carries TRBV20-1 and TRBJ2-1; D possibly corresponds to TRBD1 (5 bases). Germline-derived CDR1 and CDR2 are DFQATT and SNEGSKA (reference sequence). V shed 3 bases and J shed 10 bases, with 22 bases lying between them. This CDR3 region has 15 residues. The CDR3 nucleotides are TGCAGTGCTAGCGGGCTCGCCATAAGGGGTAAGGAGCAGTTCTTC. Translation: CSASGLAIRGKEQFF.

This clonotype showed up just a few times. The CDR3 coding sequence is TGTGCCAGCAGCTCCATTCGTGCCGCGGGGGAGACCCAGTACTTC. Its translation: CASSSIRAAGETQYF. The genes are TRBV11-2 and TRBJ2-5, with a tentative D call TRBD2 (6 bases). CDR1 and CDR2 (germline): SGHAT, FQNNGV. Between the trimmed V and J ends, which lost 4 bases and 5 bases, there was a span of 17 bases. The CDR3 length is 15 residues.

This clonotype was seen only a few times. This rearrangement joins TRBV29-1 to TRBJ2-3; 8 bases match TRBD2. Germline V gene data show CDR1 as SQVTM and CDR2 as ANQGSEA. This CDR3 comprises 12 residues. The V and J ends lost 7 bases and 6 bases, in that order; junction bases with no gene match: 6. CDR3 residues: CSGSSGWDTQYF. The CDR3 DNA reads TGCAGCGGATCTAGCGGGTGGGATACGCAGTATTTT.

This clonotype has just a few counts. V is TRBV3-1 and J is TRBJ2-7; D may be TRBD2 (6 bases). The CDR3 totals 16 residues. Germline assignment: CDR1 LGHDT and CDR2 YNNKEL (reference sequence). Trimming pared 4 bases from V and 3 bases from J, leaving 19 bases between. Written as DNA, the CDR3 is TGTGCCAGCAGCCCGGGACTCGTCGACTGGGACTACGAGCAGTACTTC. Translating it yields CASSPGLVDWDYEQYF.

This clonotype was detected many times. The V call is TRBV12-3 or TRBV12-4, the J call TRBJ2-1; maybe TRBD2 (6 bases). The CDR3 is 16 amino acids. The ends were cut back, 8 bases at V and 1 base at J, with 18 bases in the middle. In DNA, the CDR3 is TGTGCCAGCGCCTCAGGAGGGAGTTTTTCCTACAATGAGCAGTTCTTC. It encodes CASASGGSFSYNEQFF.

This clonotype has just a few counts. V usage is TRBV19 and J usage is TRBJ1-6, with 7 bases identical to TRBD1. Trimming at V came to 5 bases and at J to 7 bases, leaving 8 bases not matched to a gene. The length of the CDR3 is 15 residues. Germline CDR1 is LNHDA and CDR2 is SQIVND (reference sequence). The CDR3 sequence: CASSGTGQQNSPLHF. The CDR3 DNA sequence: TGTGCCAGTAGTGGCACGGGACAGCAGAATTCACCCCTCCACTTT.

This clonotype was counted between two and nine times. The CDR3 DNA is TGCGCCAGCAGCTTGGAAGGTCGGGGGCCGAACACCGGGGAGCTGTTTTTT. Its protein product is CASSLEGRGPNTGELFF. The genes are TRBV5-1 and TRBJ2-2; D is tentatively TRBD1 or TRBD2 (6 bases each). This CDR3 has 17 amino acids. Germline lookup yields CDR1 SGHRS and CDR2 YFSETQ. Trimming stripped 0 bases from V and 0 bases from J, with 12 bases between.

V is TRBV11-3 and J is TRBJ2-7, with D possibly matching TRBD1 (6 bases). The CDR3 runs 15 residues. Per the germline V gene, CDR1 is SGHNT and CDR2 is YENEEA. Trimming stripped 1 base from V and 2 bases from J, with 12 bases between. CDR3 region: CASSLGGGEAYEQYF. In DNA form, the CDR3 reads TGTGCCAGCAGCTTAGGTGGGGGCGAGGCCTACGAGCAGTACTTC.

This clonotype was counted only a few times. V is TRBV5-5 and J is TRBJ1-1; D gene unclear. The CDR3 consists of 11 residues. Germline V CDR1 and CDR2: SGHKS, YYEKEE (reference sequence). The V and J ends lost 4 bases and 10 bases respectively, with 11 bases between them. The CDR3 region is CASSDAVVAFF. DNA of the CDR3: TGTGCCAGCAGCGACGCGGTGGTAGCTTTCTTT.

V gene TRBV6-8 combines with J gene TRBJ2-1; D may be TRBD1 or TRBD2 (5 bases each). Per germline, CDR1 MNHGY and CDR2 SAAAGT. This CDR3 has 17 residues. Between the trimmed V and J ends, which lost 7 bases and 5 bases, there was a span of 24 bases. For the CDR3, the DNA is TGTGCCAGCATTCTTCGGGGAGAAGGGGATCGAGACAATGAGCAGTTCTTC. This encodes CASILRGEGDRDNEQFF.

This clonotype was seen repeatedly, ten times or more. The V gene is TRBV12-3 or TRBV12-4, the J gene TRBJ2-7; D is possibly TRBD1 (6 bases). V was cut by 5 bases and J by 2 bases, with 16 bases left in between. This CDR3 has 15 amino acids. CDR3 DNA: TGTGCCAGCAGTCCCACAGGGCCTCTTCCCTACGAGCAGTACTTC. Translated: CASSPTGPLPYEQYF.

The chain recombines TRBV13 with TRBJ2-5; tentative D call: TRBD1 (6 bases). V lost 0 bases and J 5 bases, leaving 13 bases between the germline ends. Germline CDR1 reads PRHDT; CDR2 reads FYEKMQ (reference sequence). This CDR3 comprises 15 residues. In DNA, the CDR3 is TGTGCCAGCAGCTTAGGAGGGGGAAGATGGGAGACCCAGTACTTC. It is translated as CASSLGGGRWETQYF.

This clonotype was seen repeatedly, ten times or more. V gene TRBV3-1 combines with J gene TRBJ1-5; TRBD1 matches 7 bases. The CDR3 runs to 11 residues. V dropped 6 bases and J dropped 11; count of bases not matched to a gene: 4. CDR1 and CDR2 from the germline V gene are LGHDT and YNNKEL (reference sequence). DNA for the CDR3: TGTGCCAGCAGTCTGGGACAGACCCAGCATTTT. Protein sequence: CASSLGQTQHF.

This clonotype was counted ten times or more. The chain has TRBV20-1 and TRBJ1-1; D is ambiguous. CDR1 and CDR2 from the germline V gene are DFQATT and SNEGSKA (reference sequence). The CDR3 loop spans 11 amino acids. V shed 4 bases and J shed 1 base, with 4 bases lying between them. CDR3 amino acids: CSAIGNTEAFF. For the CDR3, the DNA is TGCAGTGCTATCGGGAACACTGAAGCTTTCTTT.

This clonotype showed up many times. The V gene is TRBV2, the J gene TRBJ2-2; D is uncertain. Germline-derived CDR1 and CDR2 are SNHLY and FYNNEI. This CDR3 has 13 residues. V was cut by 0 bases and J by 4 bases, with 3 bases left in between. The CDR3 is CASSEAGTGELFF. The CDR3 DNA reads TGTGCCAGCAGTGAAGCGGGCACCGGGGAGCTGTTTTTT.

This clonotype was seen ten or more times. The genes are TRBV3-1 and TRBJ2-1; 14 positions agree with TRBD2. Trimming at V came to 4 bases and at J to 1 base, leaving 3 bases not matched to a gene. The CDR3 extends over 17 amino acids. Germline V gives CDR1 LGHDT, CDR2 YNNKEL (reference sequence). Here the CDR3 DNA reads TGTGCCAGCAGCCCCGGGACTAGCGGGGGATCCTACAATGAGCAGTTCTTC. It translates to CASSPGTSGGSYNEQFF.

The CDR3 is CASSLVGRALYNEQFF. The DNA of the CDR3 is TGTGCCAGCAGCTTAGTTGGGAGGGCCCTCTACAATGAGCAGTTCTTC. This rearrangement joins TRBV7-9 to TRBJ2-1, with 7 nucleotides matching TRBD2. This CDR3 contains 16 residues. The J segment lost 3 bases and the V segment lost 1 base, leaving 6 bases of the junction unmatched. Germline-derived CDR1 and CDR2 are SEHNR and FQNEAQ (reference sequence).

The rearrangement links TRBV5-6 to TRBJ2-7; TRBD2 aligns across 8 bases. This CDR3 spans 16 amino acids. The germline V gene encodes CDR1 SGHDT and CDR2 YYEEEE. The junction had 12 bases not matched to a gene; V was cut back by 2 bases and J by 5 bases. The CDR3 nucleotides are TGTGCCAGCAGCTTTTATGATGTGTCGGGAGGGGACGAGCAGTACTTC. It translates to CASSFYDVSGGDEQYF.